One sample yielded the 6 T cell receptor beta chains listed below, sequenced in a study of blood T cell repertoires in COVID-19. Sequencing used immunoSEQ multiplex PCR; TCRdb keeps in-frame clones, though not all of them. The top ten hold around 11% of the sample, which has 150,000 to 250,000 clones, 65% to 90% seen once. The specimen was PBMCs or T cells enriched from blood (not recorded which). Receptors were obtained from a man aged 40-49 years who had recovered from COVID-19.

The chain links TRBV5-5 to TRBJ2-3; weak D call: TRBD2 (6 bases). CDR1 is SGHKS and CDR2 is YYEKEE in the germline V gene (reference sequence). The CDR3 spans 15 residues. V lost 1 base and J 9 bases, leaving 18 bases between the germline ends. The CDR3 DNA is TGTGCCAGCAGCTTGCCCGGGACTCCCGCCACAACGCAGTATTTT. Encoded protein: CASSLPGTPATTQYF.

DNA of the CDR3: TGTGCCAGCAGCTTAGGCGGGAGCGAGGAGACCCAGTACTTC. Translated, it gives CASSLGGSEETQYF. V is TRBV11-3 and J is TRBJ2-5, with 7 bases that match TRBD2. Trimming at V came to 1 base and at J to 5 bases, leaving 4 bases not matched to a gene. The germline V gene has CDR1 SGHNT and CDR2 YENEEA. This CDR3 has 14 amino acids.

The chain carries TRBV7-3 and TRBJ2-1; weak D call: TRBD1 (6 bases). From germline, CDR1 is SGHTA and CDR2 FQGTGA. The ends were cut back, 5 bases at V and 5 bases at J, with 10 bases in the middle. The CDR3 sequence is 13 residues long. The CDR3 region has the DNA TGTGCCAGCAGCACGACAGGAAACAATGAGCAGTTCTTC. This gives the protein CASSTTGNNEQFF. The entire variable domain, with the rest obtained from reference TRBV7-3 and TRBJ2-1, is as follows: GAGVSQTPSNKVTEKGKYVELRCDPISGHTALYWYRQSLGQGPEFLIYFQGTGAADDSGLPNDRFFAVRPEGSVSTLKIQRTERGDSAVYLCASSTTGNNEQFFGPGTRLTVL.

The chain uses TRBV4-3 and TRBJ1-1, with D uncertain. The CDR3 covers 15 residues. CDR1 is LGHNA and CDR2 is YSLEER in the germline V gene. V was shortened by 4 bases and J by 4 bases, with 16 bases between the two germline ends. The CDR3 sequence is CASSRPGLGGTEAFF. CDR3 nucleotides: TGCGCCAGCAGCCGCCCAGGTTTAGGTGGCACTGAAGCTTTCTTT.

This sequence joins TRBV10-3 and TRBJ1-2; D gene uncertain. The V gene's germline CDR1 is ENHRY and CDR2 SYGVKD. The CDR3 consists of 13 residues. The V end lost 6 bases, the J end lost 5 bases, and 13 bases lay between the germline ends. The CDR3 region has the DNA TGTGCCATCAGCGACGGGTTTGGATATGGCTACACCTTC. It codes for CAISDGFGYGYTF.

This chain uses TRBV7-2 with TRBJ1-1; maybe TRBD1 (5 bases). The CDR3 has 14 residues. The V and J ends lost 6 bases and 4 bases respectively, with 15 bases between them. Germline values: CDR1 SGHTA, CDR2 FQGNSA. CDR3 sequence: CASRAGSLFTEAFF. CDR3 bases: TGTGCCAGCAGGGCAGGGTCCCTCTTCACTGAAGCTTTCTTT.